The clone carrying this T cell receptor (beta chain) has just a few counts. Its antigen is unknown. The source of the sample is a study of beta chain features in type 1 diabetes. Study-level points and caveats: Naive, central memory and regulatory TCRB repertoires appeared more similar among patients than healthy donors. Shortening of TCRB CDR3s, moderate but significant, appeared in all four CD4+ subsets of Type 1 diabetes patients.

What was sequenced were expressed TCRB transcripts, since all of the isolated RNA had been reverse transcribed. Some clones are missing from TCRdb's copy, which holds only in-frame ones; the method was immunoSEQ multiplex PCR. The sample has under 300,000 clones; about 14% are singletons. Deletions cut 4 bases from V and 0 bases from J, with 7 bases between. The CDR3 has 15 residues. From germline, CDR1 is SNHLY and CDR2 FYNNEI. Around 120 mL of blood, on average, came from one heparinised draw per donor. This clonotype originated in a man aged 25-40 years with type 1 diabetes. The gene calls are TRBV2 and TRBJ2-6, with a weak D call TRBD1 (6 bases). Sequences were obtained from naive CD4+ T cells from blood. CDR3 DNA sequence: TGTGCCAGCAGTGGGGGGCCCTCTGGGGCCAACGTCCTGACTTTC. It translates to CASSGGPSGANVLTF.